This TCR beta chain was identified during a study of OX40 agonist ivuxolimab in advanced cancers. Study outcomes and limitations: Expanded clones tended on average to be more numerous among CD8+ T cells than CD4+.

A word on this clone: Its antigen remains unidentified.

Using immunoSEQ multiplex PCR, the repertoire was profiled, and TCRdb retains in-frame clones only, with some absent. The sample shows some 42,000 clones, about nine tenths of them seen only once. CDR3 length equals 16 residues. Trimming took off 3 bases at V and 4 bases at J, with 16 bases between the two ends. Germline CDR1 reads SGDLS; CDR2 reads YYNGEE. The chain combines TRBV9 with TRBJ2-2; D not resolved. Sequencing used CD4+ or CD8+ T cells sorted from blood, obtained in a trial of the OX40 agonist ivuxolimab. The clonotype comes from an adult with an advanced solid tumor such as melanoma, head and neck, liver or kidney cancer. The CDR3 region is CASSAYNPPSTGELFF. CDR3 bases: TGTGCCAGCAGCGCCTACAACCCCCCCAGCACCGGGGAGCTGTTTTTT.